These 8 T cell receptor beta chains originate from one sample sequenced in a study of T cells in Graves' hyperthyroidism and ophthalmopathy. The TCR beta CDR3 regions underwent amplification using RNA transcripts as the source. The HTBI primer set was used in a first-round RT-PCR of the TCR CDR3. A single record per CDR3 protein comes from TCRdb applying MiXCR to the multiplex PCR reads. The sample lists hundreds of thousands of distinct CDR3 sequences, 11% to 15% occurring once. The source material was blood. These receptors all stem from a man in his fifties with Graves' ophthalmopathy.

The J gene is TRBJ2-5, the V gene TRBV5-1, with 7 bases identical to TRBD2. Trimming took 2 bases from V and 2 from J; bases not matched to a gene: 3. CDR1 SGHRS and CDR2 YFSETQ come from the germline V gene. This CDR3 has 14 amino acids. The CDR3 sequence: CASSFPSGQETQYF. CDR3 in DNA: TGCGCCAGCAGCTTTCCTAGCGGACAAGAGACCCAGTACTTC.

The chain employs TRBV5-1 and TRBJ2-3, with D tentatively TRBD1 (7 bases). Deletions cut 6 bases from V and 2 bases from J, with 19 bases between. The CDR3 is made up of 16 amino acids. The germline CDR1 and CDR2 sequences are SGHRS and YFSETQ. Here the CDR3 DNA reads TGCGCCAGCACCTCGCGGGGACAGCAATACACAGATACGCAGTATTTT. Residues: CASTSRGQQYTDTQYF.

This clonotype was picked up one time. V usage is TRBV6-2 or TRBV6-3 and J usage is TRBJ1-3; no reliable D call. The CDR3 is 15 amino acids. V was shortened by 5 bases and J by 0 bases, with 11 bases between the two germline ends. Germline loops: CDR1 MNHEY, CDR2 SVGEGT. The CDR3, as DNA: TGTGCCAGCAGTCCCGGGCTTAACTCTGGAAACACCATATATTTT. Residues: CASSPGLNSGNTIYF.

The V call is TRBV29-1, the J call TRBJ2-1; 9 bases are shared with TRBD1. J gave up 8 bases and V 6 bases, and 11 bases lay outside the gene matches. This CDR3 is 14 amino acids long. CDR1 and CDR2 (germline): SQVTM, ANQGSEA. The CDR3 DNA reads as TGCAGCGTGACAGGGGGGGCACATGCATATGAGCAGTTCTTC. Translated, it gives CSVTGGAHAYEQFF.

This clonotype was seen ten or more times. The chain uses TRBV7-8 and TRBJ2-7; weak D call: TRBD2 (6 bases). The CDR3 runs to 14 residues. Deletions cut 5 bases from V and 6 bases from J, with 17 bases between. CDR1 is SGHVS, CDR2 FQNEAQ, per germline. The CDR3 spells CASSATGLTSEQYF. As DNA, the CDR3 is TGTGCCAGCAGCGCAACGGGACTGACTTCCGAGCAGTACTTC.

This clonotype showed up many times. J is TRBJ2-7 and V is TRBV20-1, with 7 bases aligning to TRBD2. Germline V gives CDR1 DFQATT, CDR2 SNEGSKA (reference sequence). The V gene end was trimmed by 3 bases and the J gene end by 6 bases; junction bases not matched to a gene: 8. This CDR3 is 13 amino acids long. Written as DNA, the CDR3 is TGCAGTGCTAGGAGGGTAGGGGAGGGCGAGCAGTACTTC. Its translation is CSARRVGEGEQYF.

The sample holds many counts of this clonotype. The CDR3 bases are TGTGCCAGCAGCCAAAGACAGGGGGTCTTGACCTACGAGCAGTACTTC. Residues: CASSQRQGVLTYEQYF. The V call is TRBV16, the J call TRBJ2-7, with TRBD1 identical over 9 bases. CDR1 is KGHSY, CDR2 FQNENV, per germline. The V gene end was trimmed by 2 bases and the J gene end by 2 bases; junction bases not matched to a gene: 7. The CDR3 is 16 residues long.

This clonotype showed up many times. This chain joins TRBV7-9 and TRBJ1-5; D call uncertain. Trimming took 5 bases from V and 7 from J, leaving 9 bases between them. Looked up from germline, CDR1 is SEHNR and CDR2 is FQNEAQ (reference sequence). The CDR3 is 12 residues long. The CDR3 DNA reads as TGTGCCAGCAGCACCGGGTCCCAGCCCCAGCATTTT. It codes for CASSTGSQPQHF.